The 15 T cell receptor beta chains below all came from one sample that was sequenced in a study of blood T cell repertoires in COVID-19. TCRdb keeps only in-frame clones here, not all; method: immunoSEQ multiplex PCR. The sample yields about 59,000 clones, around 67% seen once. The sequenced material came from peripheral blood. The origin of the receptors is a woman in her 70s with acute or convalescent COVID-19.

The chain has TRBV6-6 and TRBJ1-1; 7 bases line up with TRBD1. The CDR3 runs 14 residues. Germline CDR1 MNHNY, CDR2 SVGAGI (reference sequence). The V segment lost 6 bases and the J segment 1 base; nucleotides outside the gene matches: 5. CDR3 residues: CASSLTGRNTEAFF. The CDR3 DNA sequence: TGTGCCAGCAGCCTGACAGGGCGGAACACTGAAGCTTTCTTT.

The V call is TRBV4-2, the J call TRBJ1-2; the D gene is possibly TRBD1 (5 bases). Trimming took 4 bases from V and 8 from J, leaving 23 bases between them. This CDR3 is built from 16 residues. CDR1 LGHNA and CDR2 YNFKEQ come from the germline V gene. CDR3 bases: TGTGCCAGCAGCCCCGGCCGGGACTCCCGTCTGAACGGCTACACCTTC. It translates to CASSPGRDSRLNGYTF.

The CDR3 reads CASSARPMNRQVNNEKLFF. For the CDR3, the DNA is TGTGCCAGCAGCGCCAGGCCGATGAATCGACAAGTGAATAATGAAAAACTGTTTTTT. The chain couples TRBV7-9 to TRBJ1-4; D not certain. The CDR3 extends over 19 amino acids. Germline CDR1 and CDR2: SEHNR and FQNEAQ (reference sequence). V dropped 5 bases and J dropped 4 bases, with 26 bases sitting between them.

This chain uses TRBV7-6 with TRBJ2-3; 10 bases are shared with TRBD2. From germline, CDR1 is SGHVS and CDR2 FNYEAQ. The CDR3 is made up of 16 amino acids. V gave up 0 bases and J gave up 7 bases; unmatched junction bases: 7. The CDR3 nucleotides read TGTGCCAGCAGCTTAGCCAGCGGGGGGGCCATCTATACGCAGTATTTT. Its translation is CASSLASGGAIYTQYF.

This clone was counted only a few times. The rearrangement joins TRBV5-1 to TRBJ1-1; D remains ambiguous. The CDR3 is 14 residues long. Germline CDR1 reads SGHRS; CDR2 reads YFSETQ. V lost 4 bases to trimming and J lost 4 bases, with 14 bases between them. The CDR3, as DNA: TGCGCCAGCAGCCGAGGCGAGTCGGGCACTGAAGCTTTCTTT. Translated, it gives CASSRGESGTEAFF.

The chain uses TRBV14 and TRBJ1-2, with 9 bases identical to TRBD1. The CDR3 runs to 15 residues. Germline V gene lookup returns CDR1 SGHDN and CDR2 FVKESK. Germline trimming cut 5 bases from V and 1 base from J; bases unmatched to any gene: 5. The CDR3 DNA reads TGTGCCAGCAGCTCCCGGGACAGGGTTAACTATGGCTACACCTTC. Translated, it gives CASSSRDRVNYGYTF.

This chain uses TRBV18 with TRBJ1-1; TRBD1 matches at 7 bases. CDR1 is KGHSH and CDR2 is LQKENI in the germline V gene. V lost 2 bases to trimming and J lost 8 bases; unmatched junction nucleotides: 8. This CDR3 comprises 14 residues. CDR3 nucleotides: TGTGCCAGCTCACCAACTCGACAGGGCCGAGAAGCTTTCTTT. Amino acids: CASSPTRQGREAFF.

The rearrangement uses TRBV7-9 and TRBJ1-1, with D perhaps matching TRBD1 (5 bases). Trimming took 3 bases from V and 3 from J, leaving 14 bases between them. The CDR3 spans 15 residues. CDR1 and CDR2 (germline): SEHNR, FQNEAQ (reference sequence). The CDR3 loop reads CASSFGGREYTEAFF. The CDR3 DNA follows: TGTGCCAGCAGCTTCGGGGGGAGGGAATACACTGAAGCTTTCTTT.

CDR3 DNA: TGTGCCAGCAGTTACTTAGGACAGCGAGCCTACGAGCAGTACTTC. Translating gives CASSYLGQRAYEQYF. This sequence joins TRBV6-5 and TRBJ2-7, with TRBD1 as a possible D gene (6 bases). Deletions cut 1 base from V and 2 bases from J, with 12 bases between. CDR3 length equals 15 residues. The V gene's germline CDR1 is MNHEY and CDR2 SVGAGI.

The J gene is TRBJ1-2, the V gene TRBV7-2; 8 bases line up with TRBD1. Trimming removed 5 bases from V and 4 bases from J; junction bases left unmatched: 9. CDR1 is SGHTA, CDR2 FQGNSA, per germline. The CDR3 has 15 amino acids. CDR3 region: CASSPGQGQVYGYTF. The CDR3 DNA follows: TGTGCCAGCAGCCCCGGGCAGGGACAGGTCTATGGCTACACCTTC.

This chain uses TRBV6-5 with TRBJ1-5; the D is unclear. Germline CDR1 MNHEY, CDR2 SVGAGI. V lost 6 bases to trimming and J lost 8 bases, with 17 bases between them. This CDR3 spans 14 amino acids. As DNA, the CDR3 is TGTGCCAGCAGCTATCGGTCGCCAGAGGAGCCCCAGCATTTT. Its translation: CASSYRSPEEPQHF.

V gene TRBV29-1 combines with J gene TRBJ2-5; the D gene is possibly TRBD1 (5 bases). Looked up from germline, CDR1 is SQVTM and CDR2 is ANQGSEA. V gave up 6 bases and J gave up 0 bases, with 8 bases separating them. The CDR3 sequence is 12 residues long. In nucleotides, the CDR3 is TGCAGCGTCATGACAGACCAAGAGACCCAGTACTTC. This encodes CSVMTDQETQYF.

This clone has only a few counts. The chain has TRBV30 and TRBJ1-2; a possible D gene is TRBD1 (6 bases). Germline CDR1 and CDR2: GTSNPN and SVGIG (reference sequence). Trimming took 2 bases from V and 3 from J, leaving 13 bases between them. The CDR3 loop spans 14 amino acids. The CDR3, as DNA: TGTGCCTGGAGTTGGGACACTGGGGACTATGGCTACACCTTC. It specifies CAWSWDTGDYGYTF. The full variable domain, its missing parts supplied by reference TRBV30 and TRBJ1-2, is SQTIHQWPATLVQPVGSPLSLECTVEGTSNPNLYWYRQAAGRGLQLLFYSVGIGQISSEVPQNLSASRPQDRQFILSSKKLLLSDSGFYLCAWSWDTGDYGYTFGSGTRLTVV.

This clone was counted only a few times. J is TRBJ1-2 and V is TRBV7-9; 7 nucleotides match TRBD1. Per germline, CDR1 SEHNR and CDR2 FQNEAQ (reference sequence). The trim removed 5 bases at V and 8 bases at J, leaving 8 bases unmatched. This CDR3 comprises 13 residues. DNA of the CDR3: TGTGCCAGCAGCCCCGAGGGGGCTAGGGGCTACACCTTC. It yields the protein CASSPEGARGYTF.

There are many counts of this clone. V gene TRBV18 combines with J gene TRBJ1-6; 8 bases align to TRBD1. The CDR3 is made up of 15 amino acids. The germline gives CDR1 KGHSH, CDR2 LQKENI. V lost 5 bases to trimming and J lost 6 bases; unmatched junction nucleotides: 6. The CDR3 sequence is CASSSTGQGNSPLHF. For the CDR3, the DNA is TGTGCCAGCTCATCTACCGGACAGGGTAATTCACCCCTCCACTTT.